A single T cell receptor beta chain is shown here with its context. The data derive from a study of blood T cell repertoires in COVID-19. Across the study: Specimens from acute and convalescent COVID-19 originated in the United States, Italy and Spain. Sources were T cells, B-cell-depleted T cells, or PBMCs; the material itself was cDNA or gDNA.

Repertoires were generated with immunoSEQ multiplex PCR, while TCRdb's copy carries only in-frame clones and drops some. The sample has some 69,000 clones; more than 70% are singletons. CDR3 length equals 12 residues. V shed 6 bases and J 10 bases; nucleotides not matched to a gene: 2. The chain is built from TRBV12-3 or TRBV12-4 and TRBJ2-1; 11 bases map to TRBD1. The receptor was derived from a human donor in a cohort sampled during active COVID-19. Sequencing was done on a sample of peripheral blood. The CDR3 region is CASRDRGQEQFF. CDR3 sequence (DNA): TGTGCCAGCAGGGACAGGGGGCAAGAGCAGTTCTTC.